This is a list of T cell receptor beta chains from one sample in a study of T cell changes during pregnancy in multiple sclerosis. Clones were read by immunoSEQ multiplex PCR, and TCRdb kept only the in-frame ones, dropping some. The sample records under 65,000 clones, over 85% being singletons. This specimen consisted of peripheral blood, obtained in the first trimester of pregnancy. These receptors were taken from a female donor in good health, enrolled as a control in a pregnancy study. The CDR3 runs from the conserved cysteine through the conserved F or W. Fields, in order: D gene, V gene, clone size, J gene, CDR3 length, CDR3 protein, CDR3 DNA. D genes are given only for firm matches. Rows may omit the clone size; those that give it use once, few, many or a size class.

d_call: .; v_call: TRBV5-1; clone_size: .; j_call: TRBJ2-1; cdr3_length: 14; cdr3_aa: CASSLVTGDIPGFF; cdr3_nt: TGCGCCAGCAGCTTGGTTACTGGGGACATCCCAGGGTTCTTC
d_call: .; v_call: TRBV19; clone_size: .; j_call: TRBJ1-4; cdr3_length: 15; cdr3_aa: CASSWGGGLNEKLFF; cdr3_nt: TGTGCCAGCTCCTGGGGCGGGGGTCTTAATGAAAAACTGTTTTTT
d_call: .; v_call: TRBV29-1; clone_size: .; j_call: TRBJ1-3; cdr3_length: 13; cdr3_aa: CSVGGRERNTIYF; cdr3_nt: TGCAGCGTTGGGGGCAGGGAACGAAACACCATATATTTT
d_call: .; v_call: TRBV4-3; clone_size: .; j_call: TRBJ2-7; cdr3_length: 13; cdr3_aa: CASSQDPDREQYF; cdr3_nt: TGCGCCAGCAGCCAAGATCCCGATCGGGAGCAGTACTTC
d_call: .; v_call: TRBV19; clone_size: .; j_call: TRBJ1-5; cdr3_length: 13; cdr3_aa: CASSIASGQPQHF; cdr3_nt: TGTGCCAGTAGTATAGCCTCAGGGCAGCCCCAGCATTTT
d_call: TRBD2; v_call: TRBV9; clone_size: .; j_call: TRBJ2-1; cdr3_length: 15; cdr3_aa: CASSVSGRDYNEQFF; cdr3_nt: TGTGCCAGCAGCGTCAGCGGGAGGGACTACAATGAGCAGTTCTTC
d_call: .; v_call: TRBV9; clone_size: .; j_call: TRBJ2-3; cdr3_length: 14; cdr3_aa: CASSAELGPDTQYF; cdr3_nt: TGTGCCAGCAGCGCAGAACTAGGACCAGATACGCAGTATTTT
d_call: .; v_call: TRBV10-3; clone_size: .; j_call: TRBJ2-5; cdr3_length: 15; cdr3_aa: CAISRNGGEQETQYF; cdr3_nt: TGTGCCATCAGTCGGAACGGGGGTGAACAAGAGACCCAGTACTTC
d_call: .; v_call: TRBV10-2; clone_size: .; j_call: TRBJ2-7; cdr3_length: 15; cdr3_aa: CASSPLGGGSYEQYF; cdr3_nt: TGCGCCAGCAGTCCCCTTGGGGGCGGGTCCTACGAGCAGTACTTC
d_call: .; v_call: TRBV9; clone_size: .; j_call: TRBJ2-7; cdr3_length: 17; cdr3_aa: CASSATGRVLRDHEQYF; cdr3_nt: TGTGCCAGCAGCGCCACGGGCAGGGTATTAAGAGACCACGAGCAGTACTTC
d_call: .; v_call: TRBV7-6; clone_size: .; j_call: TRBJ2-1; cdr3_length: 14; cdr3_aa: CASSTFAAYNEQFF; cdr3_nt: TGTGCCAGCAGCACCTTTGCGGCATACAATGAGCAGTTCTTC
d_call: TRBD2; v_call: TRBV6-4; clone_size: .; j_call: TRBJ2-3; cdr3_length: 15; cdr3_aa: CASSVSGRATDTQYF; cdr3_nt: TGTGCCAGCAGCGTTAGCGGGAGGGCCACAGATACGCAGTATTTT
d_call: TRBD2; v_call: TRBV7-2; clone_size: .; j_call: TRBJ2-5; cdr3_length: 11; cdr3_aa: CATGRVETQYF; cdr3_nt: TGTGCCACCGGGAGGGTGGAGACCCAGTACTTC
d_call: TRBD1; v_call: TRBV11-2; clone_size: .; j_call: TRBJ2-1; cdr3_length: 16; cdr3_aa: CASSFRQGQSYNEQFF; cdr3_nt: TGTGCCAGCAGCTTCCGACAGGGACAATCCTACAATGAGCAGTTCTTC
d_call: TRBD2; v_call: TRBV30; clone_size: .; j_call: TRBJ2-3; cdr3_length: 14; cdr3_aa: CAWSPGLAPDTQYF; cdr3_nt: TGTGCCTGGAGTCCGGGACTAGCGCCAGATACGCAGTATTTT
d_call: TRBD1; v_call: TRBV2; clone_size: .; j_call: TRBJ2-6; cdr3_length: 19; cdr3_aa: CASTTDPGQLFSGANVLTF; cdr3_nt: TGTGCCAGCACTACCGACCCGGGACAGCTCTTTTCAGGGGCCAACGTCCTGACTTTC
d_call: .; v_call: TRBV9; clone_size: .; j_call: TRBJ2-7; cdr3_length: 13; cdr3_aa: CASSVVGGFEQYF; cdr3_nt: TGTGCCAGCAGCGTAGTTGGGGGGTTCGAGCAGTACTTC
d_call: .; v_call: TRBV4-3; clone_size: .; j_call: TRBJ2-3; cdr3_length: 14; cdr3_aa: CASSQAGDTDTQYF; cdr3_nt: TGCGCCAGCAGCCAGGCAGGCGACACAGATACGCAGTATTTT
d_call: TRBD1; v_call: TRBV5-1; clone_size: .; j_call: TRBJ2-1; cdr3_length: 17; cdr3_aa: CASSLGMGDRAYNEQFF; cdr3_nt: TGCGCCAGCAGCTTGGGAATGGGGGACAGGGCATACAATGAGCAGTTCTTC
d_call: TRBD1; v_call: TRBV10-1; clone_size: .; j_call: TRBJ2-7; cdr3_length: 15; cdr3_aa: CASSGHGQDPYEQYF; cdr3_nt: TGCGCCAGCAGTGGGCATGGACAGGACCCCTACGAGCAGTACTTC
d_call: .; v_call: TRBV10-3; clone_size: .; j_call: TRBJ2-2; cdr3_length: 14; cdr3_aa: CATKGQGNTGELFF; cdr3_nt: TGTGCCACCAAGGGACAAGGGAACACCGGGGAGCTGTTTTTT
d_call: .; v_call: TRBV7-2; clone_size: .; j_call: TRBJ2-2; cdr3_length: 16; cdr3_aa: CASSLGLLANTGELFF; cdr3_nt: TGTGCCAGCAGCCTGGGACTTCTCGCGAACACCGGGGAGCTGTTTTTT
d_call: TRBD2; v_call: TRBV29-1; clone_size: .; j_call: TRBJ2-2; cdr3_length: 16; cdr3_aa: CSVVVAGGTNTGELFF; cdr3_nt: TGCAGCGTTGTGGTAGCGGGAGGGACGAACACCGGGGAGCTGTTTTTT
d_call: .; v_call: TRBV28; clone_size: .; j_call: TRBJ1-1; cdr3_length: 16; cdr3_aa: CASSFSNMVPWTEAFF; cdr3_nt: TGTGCCAGCAGTTTCTCCAACATGGTACCCTGGACTGAAGCTTTCTTT
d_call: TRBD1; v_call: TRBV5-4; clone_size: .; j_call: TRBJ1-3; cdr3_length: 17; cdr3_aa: CASSLGGGQSSGNTIYF; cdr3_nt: TGTGCCAGCAGCTTGGGAGGGGGACAGTCGTCTGGAAACACCATATATTTT
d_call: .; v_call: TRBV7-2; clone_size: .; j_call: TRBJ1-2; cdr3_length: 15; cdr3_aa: CASSLAGRGASGYTF; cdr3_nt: TGTGCCAGCAGCTTAGCGGGGAGGGGGGCGAGTGGCTACACCTTC
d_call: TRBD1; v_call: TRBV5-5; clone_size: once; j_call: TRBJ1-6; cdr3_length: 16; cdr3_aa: CASSATGQGHPSPLHF; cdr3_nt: TGTGCCAGCAGCGCGACCGGACAGGGGCATCCTTCACCCCTCCACTTT
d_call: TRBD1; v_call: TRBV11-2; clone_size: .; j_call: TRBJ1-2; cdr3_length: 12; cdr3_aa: CASSSGGYGYTF; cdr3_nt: TGTGCCAGCAGCTCAGGGGGCTATGGCTACACCTTC
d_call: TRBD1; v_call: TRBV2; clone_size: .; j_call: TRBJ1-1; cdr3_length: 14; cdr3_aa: CASRYRGGNTEAFF; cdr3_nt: TGTGCCAGCAGGTACAGGGGGGGGAACACTGAAGCTTTCTTT
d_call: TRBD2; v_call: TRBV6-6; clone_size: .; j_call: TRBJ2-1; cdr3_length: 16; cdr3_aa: CASSYGTSATYNEQFF; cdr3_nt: TGTGCCAGCAGTTACGGGACTAGCGCTACCTACAATGAGCAGTTCTTC
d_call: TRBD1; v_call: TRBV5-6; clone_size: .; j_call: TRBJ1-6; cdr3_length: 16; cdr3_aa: CASSSGQGLISSPLHF; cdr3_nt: TGTGCCAGCAGCTCGGGACAGGGGTTAATCAGTTCACCCCTCCACTTT
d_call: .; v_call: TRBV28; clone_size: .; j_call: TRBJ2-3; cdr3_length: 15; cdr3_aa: CASSFWREGADTQYF; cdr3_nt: TGTGCCAGCAGTTTCTGGCGGGAAGGCGCAGATACGCAGTATTTT
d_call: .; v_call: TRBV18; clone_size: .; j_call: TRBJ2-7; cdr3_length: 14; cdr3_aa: CASSPPPGSYEQYF; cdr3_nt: TGTGCCAGCTCACCACCGCCAGGGTCCTACGAGCAGTACTTC
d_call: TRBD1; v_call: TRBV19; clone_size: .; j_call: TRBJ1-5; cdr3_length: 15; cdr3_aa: CASSPGTGGNQPQHF; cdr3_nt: TGTGCCAGTAGCCCCGGGACAGGGGGGAATCAGCCCCAGCATTTT
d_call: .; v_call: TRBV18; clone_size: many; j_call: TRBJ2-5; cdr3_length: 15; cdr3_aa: CASSPPGRGKETQYF; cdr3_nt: TGTGCCAGCTCACCACCTGGCAGGGGCAAAGAGACCCAGTACTTC
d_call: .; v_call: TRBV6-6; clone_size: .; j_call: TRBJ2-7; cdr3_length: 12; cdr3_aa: CASSQQGFEQYF; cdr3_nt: TGTGCCAGCAGTCAACAGGGCTTCGAGCAGTACTTC
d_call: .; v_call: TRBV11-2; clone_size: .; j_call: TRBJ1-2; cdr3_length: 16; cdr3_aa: CASSLDLEGSPYGYTF; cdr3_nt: TGTGCCAGCAGCTTAGATCTGGAGGGCTCCCCCTATGGCTACACCTTC
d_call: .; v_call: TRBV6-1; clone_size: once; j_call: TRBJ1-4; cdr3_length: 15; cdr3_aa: CASSGWGRGNEKLFF; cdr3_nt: TGTGCCAGCAGTGGTTGGGGTCGGGGTAATGAAAAACTGTTTTTT
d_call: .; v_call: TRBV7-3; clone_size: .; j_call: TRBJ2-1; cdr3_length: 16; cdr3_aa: CASSLGGVEGYNEQFF; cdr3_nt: TGTGCCAGCAGCTTAGGAGGGGTGGAGGGCTACAATGAGCAGTTCTTC
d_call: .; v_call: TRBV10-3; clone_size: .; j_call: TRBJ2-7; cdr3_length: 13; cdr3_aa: CAISGTPAYEQYF; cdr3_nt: TGTGCCATCAGTGGGACACCTGCCTACGAGCAGTACTTC
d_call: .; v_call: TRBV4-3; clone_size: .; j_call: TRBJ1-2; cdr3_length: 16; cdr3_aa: CASSQDEPGHHYGYTF; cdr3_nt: TGCGCCAGCAGCCAAGACGAGCCGGGACACCACTATGGCTACACCTTC
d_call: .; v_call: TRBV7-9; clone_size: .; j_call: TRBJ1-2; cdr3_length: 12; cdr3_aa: CASSSSELGYTF; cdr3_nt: TGTGCCAGCAGCTCATCCGAGCTTGGCTACACCTTC
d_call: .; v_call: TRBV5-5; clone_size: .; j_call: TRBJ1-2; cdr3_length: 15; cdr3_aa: CASSSTQGQGYGYTF; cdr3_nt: TGTGCCAGCAGCTCGACTCAGGGGCAAGGATATGGCTACACCTTC
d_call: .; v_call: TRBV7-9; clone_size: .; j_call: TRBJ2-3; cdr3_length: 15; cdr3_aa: CASSTLGRGVDTQYF; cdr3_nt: TGTGCCAGCAGCACTCTGGGGCGCGGGGTAGATACGCAGTATTTT
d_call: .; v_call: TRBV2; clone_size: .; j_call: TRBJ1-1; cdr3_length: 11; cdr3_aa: CASKNLAEAFF; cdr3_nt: TGTGCCAGCAAAAATCTTGCTGAAGCTTTCTTT
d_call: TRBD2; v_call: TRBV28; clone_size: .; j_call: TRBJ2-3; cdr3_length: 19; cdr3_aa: CASSPTGLAGERGTDTQYF; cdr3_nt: TGTGCCAGCAGTCCTACTGGACTAGCGGGAGAGAGGGGCACAGATACGCAGTATTTT
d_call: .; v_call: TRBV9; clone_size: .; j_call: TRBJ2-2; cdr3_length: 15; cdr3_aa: CASSVTGSTTGELFF; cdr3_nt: TGTGCCAGCAGCGTGACGGGGTCCACCACCGGGGAGCTGTTTTTT
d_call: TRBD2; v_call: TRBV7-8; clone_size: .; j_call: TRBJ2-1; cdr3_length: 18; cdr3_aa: CASSLGLAGGLSYNEQFF; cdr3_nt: TGTGCCAGCAGCTTAGGTCTAGCGGGAGGGCTCTCCTACAATGAGCAGTTCTTC
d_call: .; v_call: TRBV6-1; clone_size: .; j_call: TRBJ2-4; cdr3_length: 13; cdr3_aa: CASSEAPRGIQYF; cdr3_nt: TGTGCCAGCAGTGAAGCCCCCCGGGGCATTCAGTACTTC
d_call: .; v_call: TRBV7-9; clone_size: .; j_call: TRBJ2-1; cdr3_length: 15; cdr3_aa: CASSLATSYYNEQFF; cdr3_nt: TGTGCCAGCAGCTTAGCGACTTCGTACTACAATGAGCAGTTCTTC
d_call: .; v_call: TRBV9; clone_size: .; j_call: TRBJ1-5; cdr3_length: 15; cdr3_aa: CASSVGGMDNQPQHF; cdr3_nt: TGTGCCAGCAGTGTCGGCGGGATGGACAATCAGCCCCAGCATTTT
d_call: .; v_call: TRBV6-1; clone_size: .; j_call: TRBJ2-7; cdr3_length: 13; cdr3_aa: CASSYRFSYEQYF; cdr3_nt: TGTGCCAGCAGCTACAGGTTTTCCTACGAGCAGTACTTC
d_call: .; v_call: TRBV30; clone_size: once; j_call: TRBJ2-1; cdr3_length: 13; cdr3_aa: CAWSVRTNNEQFF; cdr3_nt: TGTGCCTGGAGTGTACGGACTAACAATGAGCAGTTCTTC